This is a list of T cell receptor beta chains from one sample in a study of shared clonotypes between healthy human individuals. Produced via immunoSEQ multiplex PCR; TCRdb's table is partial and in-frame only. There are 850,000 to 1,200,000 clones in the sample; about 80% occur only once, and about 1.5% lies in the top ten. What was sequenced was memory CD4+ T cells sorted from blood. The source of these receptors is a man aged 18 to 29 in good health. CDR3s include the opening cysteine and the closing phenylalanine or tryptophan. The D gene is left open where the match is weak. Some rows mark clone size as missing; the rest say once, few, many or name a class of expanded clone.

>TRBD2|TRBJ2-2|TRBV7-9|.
TGTGCCAGCAGCTTACAAACGGGGGGAGCGAACACCGGGGAGCTGTTTTTT
CASSLQTGGANTGELFF
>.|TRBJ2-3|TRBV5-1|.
TGCGCCAGCAGCCCCGGCGGGAGCACAGATACGCAGTATTTT
CASSPGGSTDTQYF
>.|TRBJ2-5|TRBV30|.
TGTGCCTGGAGTTTCCAGGTACAAGAGACCCAGTACTTC
CAWSFQVQETQYF
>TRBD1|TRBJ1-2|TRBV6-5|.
TGTGCCAGCAGTTACCGCAGGGGGCGGGATGGCTACACCTTC
CASSYRRGRDGYTF
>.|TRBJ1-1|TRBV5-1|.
TGCGCCAGCAGCCCCGAGTCCCTGGGCACTGAAGCTTTCTTT
CASSPESLGTEAFF
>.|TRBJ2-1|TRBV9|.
TGTGCCAGCAGCCGTTCGGGAGACAATGAGCAGTTCTTC
CASSRSGDNEQFF
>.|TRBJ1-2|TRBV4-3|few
TGCGCCAGCAGCCAGTCCGGGCCCCCTAACTATGGCTACACCTTC
CASSQSGPPNYGYTF
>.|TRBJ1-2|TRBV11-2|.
TGTGCCAGCAGCTGGGGGAGGGGGGATGGCTACACCTTC
CASSWGRGDGYTF
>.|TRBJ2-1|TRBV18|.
TGTGCCAGCTCCAGGTCAGGGGTCAATGAGCAGTTCTTC
CASSRSGVNEQFF
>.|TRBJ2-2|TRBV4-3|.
TGCGCCAGCAGCCAAGCAAGAGCATTAACCGGGGAGCTGTTTTTT
CASSQARALTGELFF
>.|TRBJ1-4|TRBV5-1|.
TGCGCCAGCAGCTTGGCAGGGGCGGGTGAAAAACTGTTTTTT
CASSLAGAGEKLFF
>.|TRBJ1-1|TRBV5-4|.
TGTGCCAGCAGCTTACTGACAGGCGGCCCAACTGAAGCTTTCTTT
CASSLLTGGPTEAFF
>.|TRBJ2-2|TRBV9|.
TGTGCCAGCAGCCGAACGTGGGATGGTTACACCGGGGAGCTGTTTTTT
CASSRTWDGYTGELFF
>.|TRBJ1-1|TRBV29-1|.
TGCAGCGTTGAACGGGTGAACACTGAAGCTTTCTTT
CSVERVNTEAFF
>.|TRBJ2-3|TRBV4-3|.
TGCGCCAGCAGCCAAGAAGGCGGCCCCTGGGATACGCAGTATTTT
CASSQEGGPWDTQYF
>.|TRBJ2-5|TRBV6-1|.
TGTGCCAGCAGAGAGCAAGAGACCCAGTACTTC
CASREQETQYF
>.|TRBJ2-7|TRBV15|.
TGTGCCACCAGCAGAGGGCCAATTTACGAGCAGTACTTC
CATSRGPIYEQYF
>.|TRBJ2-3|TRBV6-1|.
TGTGCCAGCAGTGAAGCGTGGGCCTCACTTAGCCCAGATACGCAGTATTTT
CASSEAWASLSPDTQYF
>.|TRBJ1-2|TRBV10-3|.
TGTGCCATCAGTGGTTCAACGGGGGACTATGGCTACACCTTC
CAISGSTGDYGYTF
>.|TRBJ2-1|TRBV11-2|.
TGTGCCAGCAGCTTAGCGGGAGACCCTTCCTACAATGAGCAGTTCTTC
CASSLAGDPSYNEQFF
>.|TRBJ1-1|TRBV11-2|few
TGTGCCAGCAGCTTATCGTCGGTGGGGGAAGTGACGGGCACTGAAGCTTTCTTT
CASSLSSVGEVTGTEAFF
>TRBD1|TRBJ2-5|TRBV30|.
TGTGCCTGGATCGCAACAGGGGGGATGTGGGAGACCCAGTACTTC
CAWIATGGMWETQYF
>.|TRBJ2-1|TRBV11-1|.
TGTGCCAGCAGCCCCACACGGGATCTAGATATTGTGTACAATGAGCAGTTCTTC
CASSPTRDLDIVYNEQFF